This TCR beta chain was sequenced for a study of T cell responses to AZD1222 COVID-19 vaccine. Study-level points and caveats: The CD4 TCRs associated with vaccination extended across spike and predominated at 160-218 and 743-854.

Notes on this clone: The antigen remains undetermined.

Some clones are missing from TCRdb's copy, which holds only in-frame ones; the method was immunoSEQ multiplex PCR. The table records approximately 120,000 clones, approximately 85% of them present only once. V gave up 7 bases and J gave up 0 bases, with 7 bases separating them. Germline loops: CDR1 LNHDA, CDR2 SQIVND (reference sequence). This CDR3 is 14 amino acids long. This sequence joins TRBV19 and TRBJ1-6; D gene unclear. This material consisted of peripheral blood, taken on day 0 of MenACWY control vaccination. The sequence was collected from an adult in good health. The CDR3 here is CASKRSSYNSPLHF. DNA of the CDR3: TGTGCCAGTAAAAGGAGCTCCTATAATTCACCCCTCCACTTT.